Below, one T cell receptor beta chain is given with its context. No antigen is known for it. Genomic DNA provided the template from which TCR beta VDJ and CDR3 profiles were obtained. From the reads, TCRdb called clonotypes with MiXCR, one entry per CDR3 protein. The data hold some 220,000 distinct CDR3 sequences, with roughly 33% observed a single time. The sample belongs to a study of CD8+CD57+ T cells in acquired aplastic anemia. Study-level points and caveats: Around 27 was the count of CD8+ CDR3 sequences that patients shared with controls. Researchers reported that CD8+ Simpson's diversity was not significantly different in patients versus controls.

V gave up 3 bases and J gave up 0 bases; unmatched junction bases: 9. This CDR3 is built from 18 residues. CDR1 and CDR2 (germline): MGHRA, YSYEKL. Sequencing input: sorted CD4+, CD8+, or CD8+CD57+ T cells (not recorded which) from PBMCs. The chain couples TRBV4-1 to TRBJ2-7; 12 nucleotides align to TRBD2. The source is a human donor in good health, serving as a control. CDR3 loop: CASSHGGLAGQSSYEQYF. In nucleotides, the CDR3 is TGCGCCAGCAGCCACGGGGGACTAGCGGGCCAAAGCTCCTACGAGCAGTACTTC.